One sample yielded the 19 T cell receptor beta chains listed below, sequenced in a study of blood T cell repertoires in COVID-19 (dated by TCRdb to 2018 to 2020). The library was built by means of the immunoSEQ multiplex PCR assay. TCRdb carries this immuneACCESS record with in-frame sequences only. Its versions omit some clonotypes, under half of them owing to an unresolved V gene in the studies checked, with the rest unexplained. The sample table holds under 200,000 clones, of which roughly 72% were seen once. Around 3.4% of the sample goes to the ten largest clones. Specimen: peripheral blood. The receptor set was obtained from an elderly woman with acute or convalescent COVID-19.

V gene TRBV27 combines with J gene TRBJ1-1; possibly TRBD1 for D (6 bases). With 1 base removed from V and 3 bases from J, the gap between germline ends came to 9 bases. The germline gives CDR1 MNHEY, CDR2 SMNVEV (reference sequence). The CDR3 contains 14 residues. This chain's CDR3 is CASSLYRADTEAFF. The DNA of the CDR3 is TGTGCCAGCAGTTTATACAGGGCGGACACTGAAGCTTTCTTT.

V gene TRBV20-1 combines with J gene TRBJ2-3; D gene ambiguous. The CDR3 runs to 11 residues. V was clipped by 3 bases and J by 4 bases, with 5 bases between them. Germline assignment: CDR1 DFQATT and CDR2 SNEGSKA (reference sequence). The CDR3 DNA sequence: TGCAGTGCTAGCTCAGCAGATACGCAGTATTTT. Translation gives CSASSADTQYF.

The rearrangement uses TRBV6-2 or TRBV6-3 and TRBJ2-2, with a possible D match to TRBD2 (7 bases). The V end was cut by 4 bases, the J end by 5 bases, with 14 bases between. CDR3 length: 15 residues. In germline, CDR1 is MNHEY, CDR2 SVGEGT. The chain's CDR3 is CASSFGGPWTGELFF. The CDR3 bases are TGTGCCAGCAGTTTCGGGGGGCCTTGGACCGGGGAGCTGTTTTTT.

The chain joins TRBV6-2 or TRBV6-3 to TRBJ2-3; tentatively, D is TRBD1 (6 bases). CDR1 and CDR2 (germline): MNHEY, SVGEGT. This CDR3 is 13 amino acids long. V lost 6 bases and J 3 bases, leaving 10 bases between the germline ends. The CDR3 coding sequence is TGTGCCAGCAGCTCCGACAGGACAGATACGCAGTATTTT. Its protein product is CASSSDRTDTQYF.

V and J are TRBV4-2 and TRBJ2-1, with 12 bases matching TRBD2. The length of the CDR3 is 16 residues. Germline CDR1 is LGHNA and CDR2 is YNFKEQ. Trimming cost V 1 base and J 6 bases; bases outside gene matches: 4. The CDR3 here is CASSQASGGAINEQFF. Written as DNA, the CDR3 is TGTGCCAGCAGCCAAGCTAGCGGGGGGGCTATCAATGAGCAGTTCTTC.

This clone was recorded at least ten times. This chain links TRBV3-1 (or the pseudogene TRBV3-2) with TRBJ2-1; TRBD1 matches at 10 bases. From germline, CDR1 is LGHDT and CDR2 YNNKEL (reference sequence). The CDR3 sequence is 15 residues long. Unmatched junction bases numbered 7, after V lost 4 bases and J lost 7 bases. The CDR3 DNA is TGTGCCAGCAGCCCCGGGACAGGGGAGGTTAATGAGCAGTTCTTC. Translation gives CASSPGTGEVNEQFF.

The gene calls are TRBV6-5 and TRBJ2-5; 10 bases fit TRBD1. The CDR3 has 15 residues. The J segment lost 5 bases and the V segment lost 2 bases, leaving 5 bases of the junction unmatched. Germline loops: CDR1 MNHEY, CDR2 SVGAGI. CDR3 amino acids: CASSYRQGARETQYF. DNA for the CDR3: TGTGCCAGCAGTTACAGACAGGGGGCAAGGGAGACCCAGTACTTC.

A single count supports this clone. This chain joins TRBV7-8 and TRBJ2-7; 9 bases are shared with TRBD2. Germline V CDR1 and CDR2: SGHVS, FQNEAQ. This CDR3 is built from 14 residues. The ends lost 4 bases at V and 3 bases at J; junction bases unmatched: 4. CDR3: CASSSSGVLYEQYF. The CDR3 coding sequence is TGTGCCAGCAGCTCTAGCGGGGTCCTCTACGAGCAGTACTTC. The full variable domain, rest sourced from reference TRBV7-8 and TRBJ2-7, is GAGVSQSPRYKVAKRGQDVALRCDPISGHVSLFWYQQALGQGPEFLTYFQNEAQLDKSGLPSDRFFAERPEGSVSTLKIQRTQQEDSAVYLCASSSSGVLYEQYFGPGTRLTVT.

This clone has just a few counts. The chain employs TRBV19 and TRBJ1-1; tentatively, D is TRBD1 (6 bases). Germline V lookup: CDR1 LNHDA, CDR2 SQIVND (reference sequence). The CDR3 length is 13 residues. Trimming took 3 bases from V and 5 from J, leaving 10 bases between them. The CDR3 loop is CASSIKGETEAFF. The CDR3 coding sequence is TGTGCCAGTAGTATTAAGGGGGAAACTGAAGCTTTCTTT.

The CDR3 sequence: CASSLGTSGGSEQFF. The CDR3 DNA reads as TGTGCCAGCAGCCTAGGGACTAGCGGGGGATCTGAGCAGTTCTTC. The J gene is TRBJ2-1, the V gene TRBV3-1 (or the pseudogene TRBV3-2), with 14 bases that match TRBD2. Per germline, CDR1 LGHDT and CDR2 YNNKEL (reference sequence). Trimming cost V 4 bases and J 9 bases; bases outside gene matches: 5. The CDR3 loop spans 15 amino acids.

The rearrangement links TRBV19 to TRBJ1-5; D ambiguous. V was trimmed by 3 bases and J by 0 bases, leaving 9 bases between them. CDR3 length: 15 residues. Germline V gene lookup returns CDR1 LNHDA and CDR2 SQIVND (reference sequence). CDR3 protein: CASSMGIHSNQPQHF. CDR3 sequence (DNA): TGTGCCAGTAGTATGGGCATCCATAGCAATCAGCCCCAGCATTTT.

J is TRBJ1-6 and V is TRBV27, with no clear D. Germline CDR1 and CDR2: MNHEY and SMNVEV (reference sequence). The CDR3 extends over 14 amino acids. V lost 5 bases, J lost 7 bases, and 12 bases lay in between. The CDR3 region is CASSNGGQNSPLHF. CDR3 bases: TGTGCCAGCAGTAACGGTGGGCAAAATTCACCCCTCCACTTT.

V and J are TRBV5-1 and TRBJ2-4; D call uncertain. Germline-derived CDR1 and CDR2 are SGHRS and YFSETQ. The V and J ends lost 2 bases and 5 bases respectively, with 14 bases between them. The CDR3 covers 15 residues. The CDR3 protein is CASSLPLTTENIQYF. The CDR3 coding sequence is TGCGCCAGCAGCTTACCCCTTACAACAGAAAACATTCAGTACTTC.

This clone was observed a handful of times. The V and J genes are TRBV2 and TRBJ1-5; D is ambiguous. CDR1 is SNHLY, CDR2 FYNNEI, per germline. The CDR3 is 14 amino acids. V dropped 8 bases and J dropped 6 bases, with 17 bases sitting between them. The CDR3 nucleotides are TGTGCCAGCCGTAGAACCATTAGTGGTCAGCCCCAGCATTTT. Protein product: CASRRTISGQPQHF.

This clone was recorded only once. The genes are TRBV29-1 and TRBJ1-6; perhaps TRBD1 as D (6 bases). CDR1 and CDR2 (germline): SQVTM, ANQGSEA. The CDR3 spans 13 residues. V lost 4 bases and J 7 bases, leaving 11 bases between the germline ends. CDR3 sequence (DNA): TGCAGCGTTGCACAGGGTGAGAATTCACCCCTCCACTTT. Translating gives CSVAQGENSPLHF.

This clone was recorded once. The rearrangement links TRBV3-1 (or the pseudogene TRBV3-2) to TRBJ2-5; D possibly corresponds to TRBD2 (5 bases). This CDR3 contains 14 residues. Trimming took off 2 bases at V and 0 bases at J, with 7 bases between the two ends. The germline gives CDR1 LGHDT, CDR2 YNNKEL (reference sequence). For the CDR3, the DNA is TGTGCCAGCAGCCAACGGCGGGACCAAGAGACCCAGTACTTC. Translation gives CASSQRRDQETQYF.

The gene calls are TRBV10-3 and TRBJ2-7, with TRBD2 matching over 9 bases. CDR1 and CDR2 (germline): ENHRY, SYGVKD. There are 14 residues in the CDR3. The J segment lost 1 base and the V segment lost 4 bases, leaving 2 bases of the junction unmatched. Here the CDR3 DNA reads TGTGCCATCAGTGGGACTAGCGAGTCCTACGAGCAGTACTTC. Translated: CAISGTSESYEQYF.

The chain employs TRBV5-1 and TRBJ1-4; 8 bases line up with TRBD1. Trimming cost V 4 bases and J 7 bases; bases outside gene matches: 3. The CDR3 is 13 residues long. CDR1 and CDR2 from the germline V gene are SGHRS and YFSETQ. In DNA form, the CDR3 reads TGCGCCAGCAGCGACAGGGGCGGTGAAAAACTGTTTTTT. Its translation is CASSDRGGEKLFF.

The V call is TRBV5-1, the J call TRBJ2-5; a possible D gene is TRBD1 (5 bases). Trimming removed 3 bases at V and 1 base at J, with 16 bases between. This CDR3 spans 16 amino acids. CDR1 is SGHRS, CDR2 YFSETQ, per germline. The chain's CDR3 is CASSYQGPRTQETQYF. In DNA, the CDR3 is TGCGCCAGCAGCTACCAGGGTCCCAGGACCCAAGAGACCCAGTACTTC.